This is a list of T cell receptor beta chains from one sample in a study of OX40 agonist ivuxolimab in advanced cancers. Repertoires were generated with immunoSEQ multiplex PCR, while TCRdb's copy carries only in-frame clones and drops some. The repertoire includes nearly 85,000 clones, approximately 87% of them detected once, and 0.85% sits in the top ten. The sequences come from CD4+ or CD8+ T cells sorted from blood, collected in a trial of the OX40 agonist ivuxolimab. The source is an adult with an advanced solid tumor such as melanoma, head and neck, liver or kidney cancer. Both conserved end residues are part of each CDR3. Each record gives: D gene, J gene, V gene, clone size, CDR3 DNA, CDR3 protein. D genes are given only for firm matches. For some rows the clone size is stated as once, few or many, or as a class when expanded; others skip it.

TRBD1	TRBJ1-6	TRBV4-3	NA	TGCGCCAGCAGCCAAGATTGGACAGGGACGAGGTCACCCCTCCACTTT	CASSQDWTGTRSPLHF
NA	TRBJ2-1	TRBV18	NA	TGTGCCAGCTCGCAGACACCCTACAATGAGCAGTTCTTC	CASSQTPYNEQFF
NA	TRBJ2-5	TRBV19	NA	TGTGCCAGTAGACAGGGATCGAAAGAGACCCAGTACTTC	CASRQGSKETQYF
NA	TRBJ2-5	TRBV6-6	NA	TGTGCCAGCAGGTTAACATTGTCAGGAACTAGAGAGACCCAGTACTTC	CASRLTLSGTRETQYF
NA	TRBJ1-1	TRBV2	NA	TGTGCCAGCAGTCTACAGGGTAACACTGAAGCTTTCTTT	CASSLQGNTEAFF
NA	TRBJ1-2	TRBV10-1	few	TGCGCCAGCAGTGACTATGGCTACACCTTC	CASSDYGYTF
TRBD1	TRBJ1-1	TRBV18	NA	TGTGCCAGCTCACCTCGACAGGGGGGAAACACTGAAGCTTTCTTT	CASSPRQGGNTEAFF
NA	TRBJ1-2	TRBV6-5	once	TGTGCCAGCAGGACAACTAACTATGGCTACACCTTC	CASRTTNYGYTF
NA	TRBJ2-4	TRBV5-1	NA	TGCGCCCGGGGGAAGGGGTTGGCCAAAAACATTCAGTACTTC	CARGKGLAKNIQYF
TRBD1	TRBJ1-2	TRBV6-5	many	TGTGCCAGCAGGGTACAGGGGGTCAATGGCTACACCTTC	CASRVQGVNGYTF
NA	TRBJ1-1	TRBV30	few	TGTGCCTGGAGGGGGAAGTGGACTGAAGCTTTCTTT	CAWRGKWTEAFF
NA	TRBJ2-6	TRBV27	NA	TGTGCCAGCAGCCAGGGTCCGACTGGGGCCAACGTCCTGACTTTC	CASSQGPTGANVLTF
TRBD1	TRBJ1-4	TRBV30	few	TGTGCCTGGAGGGGGACAGGGGTAGAAAAACTGTTTTTT	CAWRGTGVEKLFF
TRBD2	TRBJ2-3	TRBV10-2	NA	TGCGCCAGCAGCCCCAGGCGGACTAGCGGGGGAGATACGCAGTATTTT	CASSPRRTSGGDTQYF
NA	TRBJ1-3	TRBV19	NA	TGTGCCAGTAGTCTATCGGGTGACACCATATATTTT	CASSLSGDTIYF
NA	TRBJ2-2	TRBV7-3	NA	TGTGCCAGCAGCCCAAACTCGCAGGCCGCCGGGGAGCTGTTTTTT	CASSPNSQAAGELFF
NA	TRBJ1-1	TRBV7-2	NA	TGTGCCAGCAGCTTAGGAACAGGGTTGAACACTGAAGCTTTCTTT	CASSLGTGLNTEAFF
NA	TRBJ2-1	TRBV20-1	NA	TGCAGTGCATGGTCCTACAATGAGCAGTTCTTC	CSAWSYNEQFF
NA	TRBJ2-7	TRBV5-8	NA	TGTGCCAGCAGCTTCGGGGGGCAATCCTACGAGCAGTACTTC	CASSFGGQSYEQYF
NA	TRBJ2-2	TRBV9	NA	TGTGCCAGCAGCGTAGATGAGACAACTACAACCGGGGAGCTGTTTTTT	CASSVDETTTTGELFF
TRBD1	TRBJ2-5	TRBV5-1	once	TGCGCCAGCAGCCGGACAGGGCCACAAGAGACCCAGTACTTC	CASSRTGPQETQYF
TRBD2	TRBJ2-3	TRBV7-3	NA	TGTGCCAGCAGCTTAAAGGCGGGGGGCCTCGGAGATACGCAGTATTTT	CASSLKAGGLGDTQYF
NA	TRBJ1-6	TRBV5-6	NA	TGTGCCAGCAGCTGGACCGGACAGACCATTAATAATTCACCCCTCCACTTT	CASSWTGQTINNSPLHF
NA	TRBJ1-2	TRBV29-1	NA	TGCAGCGTTGAGGGGGCCCGGGACTATGGCTACACCTTC	CSVEGARDYGYTF
TRBD1	TRBJ2-5	TRBV6-5	NA	TGTGCCAGCAGTTATGGGACAGGGGGTCGAGAGACCCAGTACTTC	CASSYGTGGRETQYF
TRBD1	TRBJ2-3	TRBV27	once	TGTGCCAGCAGTTTGCAGGGGGCCTCCGATACGCAGTATTTT	CASSLQGASDTQYF
NA	TRBJ2-6	TRBV9	NA	TGTGCCAGCAGCGTAGTGGGTGGGGCCAACGTCCTGACTTTC	CASSVVGGANVLTF
NA	TRBJ2-2	TRBV6-6	NA	TGTGCCAGCAGTTACACAGCGAACACCGGGGAGCTGTTTTTT	CASSYTANTGELFF
TRBD1	TRBJ1-1	TRBV7-8	NA	TGTGCCAGCAGCTCGGACAGGGACACTGAAGCTTTCTTT	CASSSDRDTEAFF
NA	TRBJ2-1	TRBV6-1	NA	TGTGCCAGCACCTCATTGGGGACCCGAAGGAATGAGCAGTTCTTC	CASTSLGTRRNEQFF
NA	TRBJ1-6	TRBV7-9	few	TGTGCCAGCAGCTCCTTAGGTGGGGACACTTATTCACCCCTCCACTTT	CASSSLGGDTYSPLHF
TRBD1	TRBJ2-7	TRBV25-1	NA	TGTGCCAGCAGTGGGACAGGCTTTGGGCAGTACTTC	CASSGTGFGQYF
NA	TRBJ1-2	TRBV5-1	NA	TGCGCCAGCAGCGAAGGACAGAGCTATGGCTACACCTTC	CASSEGQSYGYTF
NA	TRBJ1-1	TRBV18	NA	TGTGCCAGCTCACCTGTTTCGACAGCCACTGAAGCTTTCTTT	CASSPVSTATEAFF
NA	TRBJ2-2	TRBV4-1	NA	TGCGCCAGCAGCCAGCGGACAGTGAACACCGGGGAGCTGTTTTTT	CASSQRTVNTGELFF
NA	TRBJ2-6	TRBV11-2	few	TGTGCCAGCAGCACATTAAACATCCATCGATCTGGGGCCAACGTCCTGACTTTC	CASSTLNIHRSGANVLTF
TRBD1	TRBJ1-3	TRBV5-1	NA	TGCGCCAGCAGCTTGGCGGGACAGGGGTCAAACACCATATATTTT	CASSLAGQGSNTIYF
NA	TRBJ1-2	TRBV6-1	NA	TGTGCCAGCAGTGAAGGGGCAGAAATCTATGGCTACACCTTC	CASSEGAEIYGYTF
TRBD1	TRBJ2-2	TRBV18	NA	TGTGCCAGCTCACCGACGGGGACAGGGCGCACCGGGGAGCTGTTTTTT	CASSPTGTGRTGELFF
NA	TRBJ2-7	TRBV7-9	NA	TGTGCCAGCTCCGAGGGGGGACACTCCTACGAGCAGTACTTC	CASSEGGHSYEQYF
NA	TRBJ1-4	TRBV6-5	once	TGTGCCAGCAGAGCCGACCTTAATGAAAAACTGTTTTTT	CASRADLNEKLFF
TRBD1	TRBJ2-3	TRBV5-8	NA	TGTGCCAGCAGCATTGGGGACAGTCCCCACACAGATACGCAGTATTTT	CASSIGDSPHTDTQYF
TRBD2	TRBJ2-3	TRBV4-3	NA	TGCGCCAGCAGCCAAGGGAACCCTAGCGGGGGTAGCACAGATACGCAGTATTTT	CASSQGNPSGGSTDTQYF
TRBD2	TRBJ2-1	TRBV7-3	NA	TGTGCCAGCAGCAAGACTAGCGGGGGCTCAAATGAGCAGTTCTTC	CASSKTSGGSNEQFF
NA	TRBJ1-1	TRBV10-3	NA	TGTGCCATCAGTCAGGACATCATGAACACTGAAGCTTTCTTT	CAISQDIMNTEAFF
NA	TRBJ1-1	TRBV7-2	NA	TGTGCCAGCAGCTTAGCGGAGAACACTGAAGCTTTCTTT	CASSLAENTEAFF
TRBD1	TRBJ2-7	TRBV30	NA	TGTGCCTGGAGTGTACCCCGGACAGGGGGGTACGAGCAGTACTTC	CAWSVPRTGGYEQYF
TRBD2	TRBJ2-5	TRBV7-8	NA	TGTGCCAGCAGCTTACAGTTTTGGCGGGGGGGCCTGGAGACCCAGTACTTC	CASSLQFWRGGLETQYF
NA	TRBJ1-2	TRBV11-2	NA	TGTGCCAGCAGCTTAGCTCCAGGGCACTTCTATGGCTACACCTTC	CASSLAPGHFYGYTF
NA	TRBJ2-3	TRBV19	NA	TGTGCCAGTAGTAGATCCGGAAGCACAGATACGCAGTATTTT	CASSRSGSTDTQYF
NA	TRBJ1-2	TRBV30	NA	TGTGCCTCCAAGCCCGCAGCTAACTATGGCTACACCTTC	CASKPAANYGYTF
NA	TRBJ1-3	TRBV7-8	NA	TGTGCCAGCAGGTCAGGGCACGGGGGAAACACCATATATTTT	CASRSGHGGNTIYF
NA	TRBJ1-4	TRBV7-9	once	TGTGCCAGCAGCACTCTTGATGAAAAACTGTTTTTT	CASSTLDEKLFF